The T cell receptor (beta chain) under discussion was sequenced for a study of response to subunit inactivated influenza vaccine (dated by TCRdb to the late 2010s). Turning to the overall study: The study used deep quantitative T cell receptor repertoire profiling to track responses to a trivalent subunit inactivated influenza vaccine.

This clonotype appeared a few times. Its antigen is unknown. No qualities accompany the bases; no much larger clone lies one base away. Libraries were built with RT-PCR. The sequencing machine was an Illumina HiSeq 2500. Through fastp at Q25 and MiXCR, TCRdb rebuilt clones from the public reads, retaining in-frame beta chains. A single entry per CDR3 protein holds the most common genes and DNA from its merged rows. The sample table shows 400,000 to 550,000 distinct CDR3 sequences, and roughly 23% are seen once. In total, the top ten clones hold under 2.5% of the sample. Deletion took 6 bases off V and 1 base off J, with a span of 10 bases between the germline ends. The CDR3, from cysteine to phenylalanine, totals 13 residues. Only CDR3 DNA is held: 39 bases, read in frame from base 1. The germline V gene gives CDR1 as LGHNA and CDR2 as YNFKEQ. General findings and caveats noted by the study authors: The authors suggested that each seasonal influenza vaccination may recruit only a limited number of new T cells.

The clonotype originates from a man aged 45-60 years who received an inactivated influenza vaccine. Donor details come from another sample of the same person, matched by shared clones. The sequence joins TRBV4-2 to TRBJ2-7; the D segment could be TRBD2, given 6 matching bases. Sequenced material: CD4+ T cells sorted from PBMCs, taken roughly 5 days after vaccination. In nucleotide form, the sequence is TGTGCCAGCAGAAGACTAGATTCCTACGAGCAGTACTTC. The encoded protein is CASRRLDSYEQYF.